One and the same sample provided the 7 T cell receptor beta chains below, sequenced in a study of CXCR3-negative and CXCR3-positive naive CD8 T cells. Study-level findings and limits: Naive cells positive for CXCR3 carried more hydrophobic TRB CDR3s than CXCR3-negative ones.

In preparing the TRB cDNA libraries, 5' RACE with UMI labels was used. TCRdb reanalyzed the 5' RACE reads and collapses them to one entry per CDR3 protein, without DNA. The sample includes some 130,000 distinct CDR3 sequences. Which antigens these TCRs recognize remains unknown. The sequenced sample was naive CXCR3+ CD8+ T cells from blood. Subset of the sample: CD45RO-CCR7+CD27+CD95- naive CD8+ T cells expressing CXCR3 (TNR3+). All receptors derive from a human donor in good health. Some clones in this sample may be carry-over from other donors' samples.

The chain links TRBV9 to TRBJ1-6. The CDR3 is made up of 13 amino acids. CDR1 SGDLS and CDR2 YYNGEE come from the germline V gene. The CDR3 here is CASSERQNSPLHF.

The J gene is TRBJ2-3, the V gene TRBV23-1; as DNA is missing, the TRBD1 call by TCRdb cannot be tested. TRBV23-1 carries the ORF label, with uncertain function. This CDR3 spans 17 amino acids. The CDR3 sequence: CASSQSEGGRSTDTQYF.

This chain joins TRBV29-1 and TRBJ1-2; TCRdb picks TRBD1, but there is no DNA to check that call. CDR1 SQVTM and CDR2 ANQGSEA come from the germline V gene. The CDR3 consists of 14 residues. The CDR3 protein is CSAFGHPRPNGYTF.

The chain combines TRBV20-1 with TRBJ2-2. The CDR3 covers 13 residues. From germline, CDR1 is DFQATT and CDR2 SNEGSKA (reference sequence). CDR3 sequence: CSARGGDTGELFF.

This sequence joins TRBV29-1 and TRBJ2-2; with no DNA, the TCRdb D assignment of TRBD1 cannot be verified. The CDR3 has 13 residues. The V gene's germline CDR1 is SQVTM and CDR2 ANQGSEA. The CDR3 loop reads CSVCQGSTGELFF.

The CDR3 loop is CASSWTDQGNTEAFF. J is TRBJ1-1 and V is TRBV7-9; as DNA is missing, the TRBD1 call by TCRdb cannot be tested. CDR1 and CDR2 (germline): SEHNR, FQNEAQ (reference sequence). The CDR3 contains 15 residues.

The chain has TRBV20-1 and TRBJ2-1; TCRdb lists TRBD2, though no DNA is available to test this call. CDR3 length equals 13 residues. CDR1 and CDR2 from the germline V gene are DFQATT and SNEGSKA (reference sequence). The CDR3 loop is CSATSGRRNEQFF.